These T cell receptor beta chains were read from a single sample in a study of cytomegalovirus exposure and HLA in healthy donors. Assay used: immunoSEQ multiplex PCR; TCRdb lists only in-frame clones, some missing. Among some 200,000 clones, 84% were seen once, and the ten largest hold 2.8%. The sample was PBMCs. Every receptor here comes from a woman under 30 in good health and CMV-seropositive. CDR3s include the opening cysteine and the closing phenylalanine or tryptophan. Fields, in order: V gene, clone size, J gene, D gene, CDR3 protein, CDR3 DNA. A D gene is named only where the DNA matches it firmly. Clone size is stated in some rows and not others, as once, few, many or a class when expanded.

v_call: TRBV4-1; clone_size: .; j_call: TRBJ1-1; d_call: .; cdr3_aa: CASSQAGTEAFF; cdr3_nt: TGCGCCAGCAGCCAAGCAGGTACTGAAGCTTTCTTT
v_call: TRBV6-5; clone_size: .; j_call: TRBJ1-5; d_call: TRBD1; cdr3_aa: CASSTDRVGWPQHF; cdr3_nt: TGTGCCAGCAGTACCGACAGGGTCGGGTGGCCCCAGCATTTT
v_call: TRBV28; clone_size: .; j_call: TRBJ1-2; d_call: .; cdr3_aa: CASSLRSIGYTF; cdr3_nt: TGTGCCAGCAGTTTGAGGTCGATAGGCTACACCTTC
v_call: TRBV7-2; clone_size: .; j_call: TRBJ1-4; d_call: .; cdr3_aa: CASSERVSAGVYEKLFF; cdr3_nt: TGTGCCAGCAGCGAAAGGGTGTCGGCAGGGGTTTATGAAAAACTGTTTTTT
v_call: TRBV18; clone_size: .; j_call: TRBJ1-5; d_call: TRBD1; cdr3_aa: CASSPGQGYQPQHF; cdr3_nt: TGTGCCAGCTCACCGGGACAGGGGTATCAGCCCCAGCATTTT
v_call: TRBV7-8; clone_size: .; j_call: TRBJ1-2; d_call: .; cdr3_aa: CASSPRTDNFPYGYTF; cdr3_nt: TGTGCCAGCAGCCCACGGACGGACAACTTCCCCTATGGCTACACCTTC
v_call: TRBV7-9; clone_size: .; j_call: TRBJ1-4; d_call: TRBD1; cdr3_aa: CASSPGQSKLFF; cdr3_nt: TGTGCCAGCAGCCCGGGACAGTCTAAACTGTTTTTT
v_call: TRBV7-6; clone_size: once; j_call: TRBJ1-1; d_call: TRBD1; cdr3_aa: CASSSTGTGGTEAFF; cdr3_nt: TGTGCCAGCAGCTCTACCGGGACAGGGGGCACTGAAGCTTTCTTT
v_call: TRBV4-2; clone_size: .; j_call: TRBJ1-1; d_call: .; cdr3_aa: CASSQGGQTNTEAFF; cdr3_nt: TGTGCCAGCAGCCAAGGGGGGCAGACGAACACTGAAGCTTTCTTT
v_call: TRBV5-1; clone_size: .; j_call: TRBJ2-5; d_call: .; cdr3_aa: CASSLSSLQETQYF; cdr3_nt: TGCGCCAGCAGCTTGTCTAGTCTCCAAGAGACCCAGTACTTC
v_call: TRBV2; clone_size: .; j_call: TRBJ1-1; d_call: TRBD1; cdr3_aa: CASSDLQGGTEAFF; cdr3_nt: TGTGCCAGCAGTGATCTACAGGGGGGGACTGAAGCTTTCTTT